This is a list of T cell receptor beta chains from one sample in a study of cytomegalovirus exposure and HLA in healthy donors. Sequencing was performed with immunoSEQ multiplex PCR; in TCRdb, only in-frame clones are kept and a portion is missing. The sample shows 220,000 or so clones, more than 60% of them seen only once. Source material: PBMCs. All receptors come from a man between 50 and 59 years old in good health and CMV-seronegative. Each CDR3 is given with its conserved first and last residue. D genes are given only for firm matches. Size is omitted from some rows. Given values are once, few, many or a class for expanded clones.

length | size | J | D | V | CDR3 | DNA
15 | - | TRBJ1-3 | - | TRBV15 | CATSSGHHSGNTIYF | TGTGCCACCAGCAGCGGACATCACTCTGGAAACACCATATATTTT
15 | - | TRBJ1-4 | TRBD1 | TRBV5-1 | CASSTGQGSNEKLFF | TGCGCCAGCAGCACTGGACAGGGGTCTAATGAAAAACTGTTTTTT
16 | - | TRBJ2-7 | TRBD2 | TRBV7-9 | CASSSLGGLAGAEQYF | TGTGCCAGCAGCTCACTAGGGGGCCTAGCGGGAGCCGAGCAGTACTTC
15 | - | TRBJ2-7 | TRBD1 | TRBV27 | CASSLGGTGEHEQYF | TGTGCCAGCAGTTTGGGTGGGACAGGGGAACACGAGCAGTACTTC
14 | few | TRBJ2-3 | - | TRBV5-4 | CASSLEGALHTQYF | TGTGCCAGCAGCTTGGAAGGGGCGCTACATACGCAGTATTTT
14 | - | TRBJ2-3 | - | TRBV6-1 | CASSDGGPTDTQYF | TGTGCCAGCAGTGACGGAGGCCCCACAGATACGCAGTATTTT
16 | - | TRBJ2-5 | TRBD2 | TRBV9 | CASSTLAGVIQETQYF | TGTGCCAGCAGCACACTAGCGGGAGTGATACAAGAGACCCAGTACTTC
14 | - | TRBJ2-7 | - | TRBV5-1 | CASSRSGEAYEQYF | TGCGCCAGCAGCAGAAGCGGAGAAGCCTACGAGCAGTACTTC
13 | - | TRBJ2-7 | - | TRBV5-1 | CASSRGHSYEQYF | TGCGCCAGCAGCAGAGGACACTCCTACGAGCAGTACTTC
16 | - | TRBJ2-7 | TRBD2 | TRBV2 | CAGAGLAYRSSYEQYF | TGTGCCGGTGCGGGACTAGCGTATAGGAGCTCCTACGAGCAGTACTTC